This is a list of T cell receptor beta chains from one sample in a study of CD8 T cells in Susac syndrome. TCRdb processed the immunoSEQ multiplex PCR reads anew with MiXCR; each CDR3 protein has one entry. In the table there are approximately 300,000 distinct CDR3 sequences, 75% to 85% of which are singletons. The material sequenced was CD8+ T cells from PBMCs. The receptors were gathered from a human donor with multiple sclerosis. Both conserved end residues are part of each CDR3. D genes are given only for firm matches. Size is omitted from some rows. Given values are once, few, many or a class for expanded clones.

clone size: .; J gene: TRBJ2-1; V gene: TRBV11-2; D gene: .; CDR3 protein: CASSFRSYNEQFF; CDR3 DNA: TGTGCCAGCAGCTTTCGTTCCTACAATGAGCAGTTCTTC
clone size: few; J gene: TRBJ2-7; V gene: TRBV27; D gene: .; CDR3 protein: CASSGGAGYEQYF; CDR3 DNA: TGTGCCAGCAGTGGGGGGGCTGGCTACGAGCAGTACTTC
clone size: .; J gene: TRBJ2-1; V gene: TRBV5-6; D gene: .; CDR3 protein: CASSLSRAYNEQFF; CDR3 DNA: TGTGCCAGCAGCTTGTCGAGGGCCTACAATGAGCAGTTCTTC
clone size: .; J gene: TRBJ2-3; V gene: TRBV28; D gene: .; CDR3 protein: CASNPAVSSTDTQYF; CDR3 DNA: TGTGCCAGCAATCCCGCAGTTTCTAGCACAGATACGCAGTATTTT
clone size: .; J gene: TRBJ1-1; V gene: TRBV19; D gene: .; CDR3 protein: CASSIGGAGKAFF; CDR3 DNA: TGTGCCAGTAGTATAGGGGGCGCTGGAAAAGCTTTCTTT
clone size: .; J gene: TRBJ2-3; V gene: TRBV12-2; D gene: .; CDR3 protein: CASRLVREGPSGFSTDTQYF; CDR3 DNA: TGTGCAAGTCGCTTAGTGAGGGAGGGACCCAGCGGGTTTAGCACAGATACGCAGTATTTT
clone size: once; J gene: TRBJ2-7; V gene: TRBV11-1; D gene: TRBD2; CDR3 protein: CASSLKIAGLYEQYF; CDR3 DNA: TGTGCCAGCAGCTTGAAGATAGCGGGCCTATACGAGCAGTACTTC
clone size: .; J gene: TRBJ1-4; V gene: TRBV9; D gene: .; CDR3 protein: CASSVSGTVGEKLFF; CDR3 DNA: TGTGCCAGCAGCGTGTCCGGGACCGTCGGGGAAAAACTGTTTTTT
clone size: .; J gene: TRBJ2-7; V gene: TRBV27; D gene: .; CDR3 protein: CASRWGEAGSYEQYF; CDR3 DNA: TGTGCCAGCAGGTGGGGGGAGGCTGGATCCTACGAGCAGTACTTC
clone size: .; J gene: TRBJ2-1; V gene: TRBV24-1; D gene: TRBD1; CDR3 protein: CATSGPDRATYNEQFF; CDR3 DNA: TGTGCCACCAGTGGCCCGGACAGGGCCACCTACAATGAGCAGTTCTTC
clone size: .; J gene: TRBJ2-7; V gene: TRBV9; D gene: .; CDR3 protein: CASSEGGISSYEQYF; CDR3 DNA: TGTGCCAGCAGCGAGGGGGGGATTAGCTCCTACGAGCAGTACTTC
clone size: .; J gene: TRBJ1-4; V gene: TRBV7-9; D gene: .; CDR3 protein: CASSPAGSFTFFNEKLFF; CDR3 DNA: TGTGCCAGCAGCCCCGCAGGGTCATTCACCTTCTTTAATGAAAAACTGTTTTTT
clone size: once; J gene: TRBJ1-1; V gene: TRBV28; D gene: .; CDR3 protein: CASSLGVRANTEAFF; CDR3 DNA: TGTGCCAGCAGTTTAGGCGTCAGGGCGAACACTGAAGCTTTCTTT
clone size: .; J gene: TRBJ1-5; V gene: TRBV9; D gene: .; CDR3 protein: CASSLDWGTGQPQHF; CDR3 DNA: TGTGCCAGCAGCCTAGATTGGGGGACCGGTCAGCCCCAGCATTTT
clone size: once; J gene: TRBJ2-7; V gene: TRBV20-1; D gene: TRBD2; CDR3 protein: CSAPRLAGGYEQYF; CDR3 DNA: TGCAGTGCTCCTCGACTAGCGGGAGGCTACGAGCAGTACTTC
clone size: .; J gene: TRBJ2-2; V gene: TRBV20-1; D gene: TRBD2; CDR3 protein: CSARDPWTSAGELFF; CDR3 DNA: TGCAGTGCTAGAGATCCTTGGACTAGCGCCGGGGAGCTGTTTTTT
clone size: few; J gene: TRBJ2-7; V gene: TRBV30; D gene: TRBD2; CDR3 protein: CAWTLAGAYYEQYF; CDR3 DNA: TGTGCCTGGACCCTAGCGGGAGCCTACTACGAGCAGTACTTC
clone size: .; J gene: TRBJ1-5; V gene: TRBV30; D gene: TRBD1; CDR3 protein: CAWSADRERSGQPQHF; CDR3 DNA: TGTGCCTGGAGTGCGGACAGGGAAAGATCTGGTCAGCCCCAGCATTTT
clone size: .; J gene: TRBJ2-7; V gene: TRBV5-4; D gene: .; CDR3 protein: CASHSRERYEQYF; CDR3 DNA: TGTGCCAGCCATTCCAGGGAGCGGTACGAGCAGTACTTC
clone size: .; J gene: TRBJ2-7; V gene: TRBV9; D gene: TRBD1; CDR3 protein: CASSGGTGVEQYF; CDR3 DNA: TGTGCCAGCAGCGGCGGGACAGGGGTCGAGCAGTACTTC
clone size: .; J gene: TRBJ2-7; V gene: TRBV27; D gene: .; CDR3 protein: CASSLKGRAWVYEQYF; CDR3 DNA: TGTGCCAGCAGTTTAAAGGGGCGGGCCTGGGTCTACGAGCAGTACTTC
clone size: .; J gene: TRBJ1-1; V gene: TRBV20-1; D gene: .; CDR3 protein: CSARDHSNTEAFF; CDR3 DNA: TGCAGTGCTAGAGATCATTCCAACACTGAAGCTTTCTTT
clone size: .; J gene: TRBJ2-7; V gene: TRBV12-3/TRBV12-4; D gene: .; CDR3 protein: CASSSSMRGGYEQYF; CDR3 DNA: TGTGCCAGCAGTTCCTCGATGAGAGGTGGCTACGAGCAGTACTTC
clone size: .; J gene: TRBJ2-1; V gene: TRBV25-1; D gene: TRBD1; CDR3 protein: CASSPLGRGQGYNEQFF; CDR3 DNA: TGTGCCAGCAGTCCCCTAGGTCGGGGACAGGGATACAATGAGCAGTTCTTC
clone size: .; J gene: TRBJ1-2; V gene: TRBV29-1; D gene: .; CDR3 protein: CSVLNPLTEPLNYGYTF; CDR3 DNA: TGCAGCGTTCTCAACCCCTTGACAGAGCCGCTCAACTATGGCTACACCTTC
clone size: .; J gene: TRBJ2-1; V gene: TRBV28; D gene: TRBD2; CDR3 protein: CASSLGTSGRYNEQFF; CDR3 DNA: TGTGCCAGCAGTTTGGGTACTAGCGGGAGGTACAATGAGCAGTTCTTC
clone size: once; J gene: TRBJ2-3; V gene: TRBV11-2; D gene: TRBD2; CDR3 protein: CASSGWTSGEVDTQYF; CDR3 DNA: TGTGCCAGCAGCGGCTGGACTAGCGGGGAGGTAGATACGCAGTATTTT
clone size: .; J gene: TRBJ2-1; V gene: TRBV5-1; D gene: TRBD2; CDR3 protein: CASSLGTSAEIYNEQFF; CDR3 DNA: TGCGCCAGCAGCTTGGGGACTAGCGCCGAAATCTACAATGAGCAGTTCTTC
clone size: .; J gene: TRBJ2-5; V gene: TRBV28; D gene: .; CDR3 protein: CATTGVLASQYF; CDR3 DNA: TGTGCCACCACCGGGGTATTGGCGTCCCAGTACTTC
clone size: .; J gene: TRBJ1-3; V gene: TRBV29-1; D gene: .; CDR3 protein: CSGLQGPGNTIYF; CDR3 DNA: TGCAGCGGGCTTCAGGGGCCTGGAAACACCATATATTTT
clone size: .; J gene: TRBJ2-7; V gene: TRBV21-1; D gene: .; CDR3 protein: CASSEGPGMIYEQYF; CDR3 DNA: TGTGCCAGCAGCGAGGGACCAGGGATGATCTACGAGCAGTACTTC
clone size: .; J gene: TRBJ2-5; V gene: TRBV6-5; D gene: .; CDR3 protein: CASSYGGVETQYF; CDR3 DNA: TGTGCCAGCAGTTACGGGGGCGTCGAGACCCAGTACTTC
clone size: .; J gene: TRBJ1-1; V gene: TRBV24-1; D gene: .; CDR3 protein: CATSEGAPSTEAFF; CDR3 DNA: TGTGCCACCAGTGAGGGGGCGCCGAGCACTGAAGCTTTCTTT
clone size: .; J gene: TRBJ1-1; V gene: TRBV5-4; D gene: .; CDR3 protein: CASSVGAVEAFF; CDR3 DNA: TGTGCCAGCAGCGTCGGGGCCGTTGAAGCTTTCTTT
clone size: .; J gene: TRBJ2-1; V gene: TRBV7-8; D gene: .; CDR3 protein: CASTSTGSSNEQFF; CDR3 DNA: TGTGCCAGTACCTCCACAGGGTCGTCCAATGAGCAGTTCTTC
clone size: .; J gene: TRBJ1-5; V gene: TRBV6-5; D gene: .; CDR3 protein: CASSYSRGGDQPQHF; CDR3 DNA: TGTGCCAGCAGTTACTCAAGGGGGGGGGATCAGCCCCAGCATTTT
clone size: few; J gene: TRBJ1-2; V gene: TRBV4-1; D gene: .; CDR3 protein: CASSQDQGFYGYTF; CDR3 DNA: TGCGCCAGCAGCCAAGACCAGGGCTTCTATGGCTACACCTTC
clone size: .; J gene: TRBJ2-7; V gene: TRBV27; D gene: .; CDR3 protein: CASSLNLFVSYEQYF; CDR3 DNA: TGTGCCAGCAGTTTAAACTTGTTTGTCTCCTACGAGCAGTACTTC
clone size: .; J gene: TRBJ2-1; V gene: TRBV29-1; D gene: TRBD1; CDR3 protein: CSVVRQGDEQFF; CDR3 DNA: TGCAGCGTTGTCCGACAGGGGGATGAGCAGTTCTTC
clone size: .; J gene: TRBJ1-5; V gene: TRBV3-1; D gene: .; CDR3 protein: CASSQAGIHQPQHF; CDR3 DNA: TGTGCCAGCAGCCAAGCAGGGATCCATCAGCCCCAGCATTTT
clone size: .; J gene: TRBJ2-2; V gene: TRBV24-1; D gene: .; CDR3 protein: CATSDLHSGTGELVF; CDR3 DNA: TGTGCCACCAGTGATTTGCACTCAGGCACCGGGGAGCTGGTTTTT
clone size: .; J gene: TRBJ2-5; V gene: TRBV5-5; D gene: TRBD2; CDR3 protein: CASSLVVAGERETQYF; CDR3 DNA: TGTGCCAGCAGCTTGGTGGTAGCGGGAGAGCGAGAGACCCAGTACTTC
clone size: .; J gene: TRBJ2-1; V gene: TRBV7-6; D gene: TRBD1; CDR3 protein: CASSLGQGVRNEQFF; CDR3 DNA: TGTGCCAGCAGCTTAGGACAGGGGGTGCGCAATGAGCAGTTCTTC
clone size: .; J gene: TRBJ2-3; V gene: TRBV7-6; D gene: .; CDR3 protein: CASSPARDLTDTQYF; CDR3 DNA: TGTGCCAGCAGCCCCGCCCGAGACCTCACAGATACGCAGTATTTT
clone size: .; J gene: TRBJ2-7; V gene: TRBV7-9; D gene: TRBD1; CDR3 protein: CASTLMTGKTYEQYF; CDR3 DNA: TGTGCCAGCACTTTAATGACAGGGAAAACCTACGAGCAGTACTTC
clone size: .; J gene: TRBJ2-1; V gene: TRBV7-2; D gene: TRBD2; CDR3 protein: CASSFTLSGAPYNEQFF; CDR3 DNA: TGTGCCAGCAGTTTTACCCTCAGCGGGGCCCCCTACAATGAGCAGTTCTTC
clone size: .; J gene: TRBJ2-1; V gene: TRBV28; D gene: .; CDR3 protein: CTSSLVIAGRAYNEQFF; CDR3 DNA: TGTACCAGCAGTTTAGTCATCGCGGGACGGGCCTACAATGAGCAGTTCTTC
clone size: few; J gene: TRBJ1-2; V gene: TRBV6-1; D gene: .; CDR3 protein: CASNQRGTSYGYTF; CDR3 DNA: TGTGCCAGCAACCAAAGGGGGACATCCTATGGCTACACCTTC
clone size: few; J gene: TRBJ2-7; V gene: TRBV4-3; D gene: .; CDR3 protein: CASSQDRDRRYEQYF; CDR3 DNA: TGCGCCAGCAGCCAAGATCGCGACAGGCGGTACGAGCAGTACTTC
clone size: .; J gene: TRBJ2-2; V gene: TRBV7-9; D gene: .; CDR3 protein: CASSLMGPNTGELFF; CDR3 DNA: TGTGCCAGCAGCTTAATGGGCCCGAACACCGGGGAGCTGTTTTTT
clone size: .; J gene: TRBJ2-3; V gene: TRBV19; D gene: .; CDR3 protein: CASSIDLSTDTQYF; CDR3 DNA: TGTGCCAGTAGTATAGATCTAAGCACAGATACGCAGTATTTT
clone size: .; J gene: TRBJ2-1; V gene: TRBV5-6; D gene: .; CDR3 protein: CASSPRGVDEQFF; CDR3 DNA: TGTGCCAGCAGCCCCAGGGGGGTGGATGAGCAGTTCTTC
clone size: .; J gene: TRBJ2-1; V gene: TRBV4-1; D gene: .; CDR3 protein: CASSQVGANEQFF; CDR3 DNA: TGCGCCAGCAGCCAAGTAGGAGCGAATGAGCAGTTCTTC
clone size: once; J gene: TRBJ1-1; V gene: TRBV6-2/TRBV6-3; D gene: .; CDR3 protein: CASSGYRGTEAFF; CDR3 DNA: TGTGCCAGCAGTGGATACAGAGGCACTGAAGCTTTCTTT
clone size: .; J gene: TRBJ1-1; V gene: TRBV7-2; D gene: TRBD1; CDR3 protein: CASSETGSTEAFF; CDR3 DNA: TGTGCCAGCAGCGAGACAGGGAGCACTGAAGCTTTCTTT
clone size: .; J gene: TRBJ2-7; V gene: TRBV28; D gene: .; CDR3 protein: CASRVSGFGYF; CDR3 DNA: TGTGCCAGCAGAGTCTCGGGGTTCGGGTACTTC
clone size: .; J gene: TRBJ2-3; V gene: TRBV9; D gene: TRBD2; CDR3 protein: CASSPPLAGGTDTQYF; CDR3 DNA: TGTGCCAGCAGCCCTCCTCTAGCGGGAGGCACAGATACGCAGTATTTT
clone size: .; J gene: TRBJ2-3; V gene: TRBV7-8; D gene: TRBD2; CDR3 protein: CASSLLPSGHTDTQYF; CDR3 DNA: TGTGCCAGCAGCTTATTGCCTAGCGGGCACACAGATACGCAGTATTTT
clone size: .; J gene: TRBJ1-1; V gene: TRBV15; D gene: TRBD1; CDR3 protein: CATSTFLLTGVGTEAFF; CDR3 DNA: TGTGCCACCAGCACCTTCCTTTTGACAGGGGTGGGAACTGAAGCTTTCTTT
clone size: .; J gene: TRBJ2-2; V gene: TRBV29-1; D gene: .; CDR3 protein: CSVVLAGGELFF; CDR3 DNA: TGCAGCGTTGTACTAGCTGGCGGGGAGCTGTTTTTT